The TCR beta chain under discussion was sequenced for a study of cytomegalovirus exposure and HLA in healthy donors. Findings and caveats of the study: In vitro experiments confirmed that a few CMV-associated chains were specific for CMV antigens.

Of note for this clone: Its antigen is still unknown.

The PCR employed 60 Vbeta primers together with 13 Jbeta primers. Generated by immunoSEQ multiplex PCR, the TCRdb table keeps only in-frame clones and is missing some. The sample includes approximately 120,000 clones, 80% to 90% of them seen just once. Source material: PBMCs. This TCR derives from a woman in her 30s in good health and CMV-seronegative.

CDR3 nucleotides: TGTGCCAGCAGCCAAGATCATGGTCCGGGGAGCTCCTACAATGAGCAGTTCTTC. This gives the protein CASSQDHGPGSSYNEQFF. The J gene is TRBJ2-1, the V gene TRBV14, with a possible D match to TRBD2 (5 bases). The CDR3 length is 18 residues. Germline V gene lookup returns CDR1 SGHDN and CDR2 FVKESK. The V end lost 0 bases, the J end lost 0 bases, and 15 bases lay between the germline ends.